Shown below are 8 T cell receptor beta chains from a single sample sequenced in a study of T cells in Graves' hyperthyroidism and ophthalmopathy. Amplification targeted TCR beta CDR3 regions from RNA transcripts. When the TCR CDR3 underwent first-round RT-PCR, the HTBI primer set was used. TCRdb re-called the multiplex PCR reads with MiXCR, one entry per CDR3 protein. The repertoire holds about 520,000 distinct CDR3 sequences, with roughly 24% as singletons. What was sequenced was blood. These receptors were obtained from a woman aged 30 to 39 with Graves' ophthalmopathy.

V usage is TRBV3-1 and J usage is TRBJ1-1; TRBD1 might be the D (5 bases). The V and J ends lost 4 bases and 5 bases respectively, with 20 bases between them. The CDR3 is 16 amino acids. The germline gives CDR1 LGHDT, CDR2 YNNKEL (reference sequence). The CDR3 DNA follows: TGTGCCAGCAGCCCAAGGGCGCAGGGCGCCCTTACTGAAGCTTTCTTT. Protein product: CASSPRAQGALTEAFF. Using reference TRBV3-1 and TRBJ1-1 for the parts outside the CDR3, the full variable domain is DTAVSQTPKYLVTQMGNDKSIKCEQNLGHDTMYWYKQDSKKFLKIMFSYNNKELIINETVPNRFSPKSPDKAHLNLHINSLELGDSAVYFCASSPRAQGALTEAFFGQGTRLTVV.

The rearrangement links TRBV6-1 to TRBJ2-7; 7 nucleotides match TRBD1. The germline V gene has CDR1 MNHNS and CDR2 SASEGT. With 7 bases clipped from V and 3 bases from J, the junction kept 12 bases outside the gene matches. This CDR3 spans 15 amino acids. The CDR3 region has the DNA TGTGCCAGCAAAAGCTACGCAGACAGGGACTACGAGCAGTACTTC. As protein: CASKSYADRDYEQYF.

The CDR3 bases are TGTGCCAGCAGCCAACGGGGGGAGGAGACCCAGTACTTC. It encodes CASSQRGEETQYF. V and J are TRBV3-1 and TRBJ2-5; 7 bases match TRBD2. This CDR3 has 13 amino acids. Per germline, CDR1 LGHDT and CDR2 YNNKEL (reference sequence). V gave up 2 bases and J gave up 5 bases; unmatched junction bases: 2.

This clonotype was detected ten times or more. The chain links TRBV20-1 to TRBJ2-7; TRBD2 matches 11 bases. There are 14 residues in the CDR3. V lost 1 base, J lost 6 bases, and 5 bases stayed unmatched. The V gene's germline CDR1 is DFQATT and CDR2 SNEGSKA (reference sequence). Here the CDR3 DNA reads TGCAGTGCTAGAGTTCCTGGGACTAGCGGCGAGCAGTACTTC. Amino acids: CSARVPGTSGEQYF.

This rearrangement joins TRBV2 to TRBJ2-7; 12 bases align to TRBD2. The CDR3 loop spans 16 amino acids. The ends lost 4 bases at V and 5 bases at J; junction bases unmatched: 9. CDR1 SNHLY and CDR2 FYNNEI come from the germline V gene. The CDR3 loop reads CASSGGGRLAGDEQYF. The CDR3 DNA reads TGTGCCAGCAGTGGGGGCGGTAGACTAGCGGGAGACGAGCAGTACTTC.

V is TRBV10-2 and J is TRBJ1-2; tentatively, D is TRBD1 (6 bases). In germline, CDR1 is WSHSY, CDR2 SAAADI. Trimming took 1 base from V and 7 from J, leaving 13 bases between them. The CDR3 runs 14 residues. CDR3 bases: TGCGCCAGCAGTGAGTTTACAGGGTCTAGTGGCTACACCTTC. This sequence encodes CASSEFTGSSGYTF.

This clonotype has ten or more counts. This sequence joins TRBV24-1 and TRBJ2-2; D tentatively fits TRBD1 or TRBD2 (5 bases each). V was shortened by 9 bases and J by 1 base, with 11 bases between the two germline ends. This CDR3 has 14 amino acids. The germline CDR1 and CDR2 sequences are KGHDR and SFDVKD. The DNA for the CDR3 is TGTGCCACCTCCGGGACCCTGAACACCGGGGAGCTGTTTTTT. Its translation is CATSGTLNTGELFF.

In its sample, this clonotype was seen many times. The chain recombines TRBV2 with TRBJ2-5, with 7 nucleotides matching TRBD1. This CDR3 comprises 13 residues. Losses at the gene ends were 10 bases for V and 4 bases for J; bases not matched to a gene: 9. Germline V gene data show CDR1 as SNHLY and CDR2 as FYNNEI. In DNA, the CDR3 is TGTGCCACCAGGACGGACAGGTTAGAGACCCAGTACTTC. Translation gives CATRTDRLETQYF.